This T cell receptor (beta chain) was sequenced during a study of identical twins. The study's findings and limits: Models predicted less out-of-frame TCR alpha sharing in monozygotic twins than was found.

TCRdb re-called the 5' RACE reads through MiXCR, storing one row per CDR3 protein. The profile shows about 480,000 distinct CDR3 sequences, 13% to 15% of them singletons. This clonotype was observed a handful of times. Its antigen is not identified. The length of the CDR3 is 15 residues. Deletions cut 2 bases from V and 0 bases from J, with 10 bases between. Germline-derived CDR1 and CDR2 are MDHEN and SYDVKM. This same sample was also part of a study on yellow fever vaccine responses in identical twins.

Sequenced material: CD4+ T cells sorted from blood. The source of this sequence is a woman aged 18-29 years in good health. This chain links TRBV28 with TRBJ1-1; D is perhaps TRBD1 (5 bases). CDR3 nucleotides: TGTGCCAGCAGTTTACCCCCGGACATGAACACTGAAGCTTTCTTT. Translating it yields CASSLPPDMNTEAFF. Using reference TRBV28 and TRBJ1-1 for the parts outside the CDR3, the full variable domain is DVKVTQSSRYLVKRTGEKVFLECVQDMDHENMFWYRQDPGLGLRLIYFSYDVKMKEKGDIPEGYSVSREKKERFSLILESASTNQTSMYLCASSLPPDMNTEAFFGQGTRLTVV.